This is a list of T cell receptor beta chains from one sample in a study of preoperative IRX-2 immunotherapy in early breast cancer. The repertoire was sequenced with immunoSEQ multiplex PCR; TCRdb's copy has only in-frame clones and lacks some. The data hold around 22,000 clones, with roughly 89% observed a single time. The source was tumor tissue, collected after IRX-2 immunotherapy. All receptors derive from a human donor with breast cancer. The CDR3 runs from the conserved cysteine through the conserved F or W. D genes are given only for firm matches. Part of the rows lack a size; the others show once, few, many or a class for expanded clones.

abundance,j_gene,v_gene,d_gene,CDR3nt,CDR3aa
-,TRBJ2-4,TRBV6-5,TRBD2,TGTGCCAGCAGTTACTCGGTGAGCGGGACGAACATTCAGTACTTC,CASSYSVSGTNIQYF
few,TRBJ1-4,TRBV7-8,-,TGTGCCAGCAGCTTAGGTCGGGGCTCCGAAAAACTGTTTTTT,CASSLGRGSEKLFF
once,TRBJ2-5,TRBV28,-,TGTGCCAGCAGCCCCCGGACAGGGAGGGCATCGGAGACCCAGTACTTC,CASSPRTGRASETQYF
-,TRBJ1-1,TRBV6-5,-,TGTGCCAGCAGTTACGCATTAGGGGGGAGCGGCACTGAAGCTTTCTTT,CASSYALGGSGTEAFF
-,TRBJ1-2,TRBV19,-,TGTGCCAGTAGTCCCGACTACTATGGCTACACCTTC,CASSPDYYGYTF
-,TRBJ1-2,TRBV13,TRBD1,TGTGCCAGCAGCTTAGGGGGACAGAACTATGGCTACACCTTC,CASSLGGQNYGYTF
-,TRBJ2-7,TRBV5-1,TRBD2,TGCGCCAGCAGCCTGTCCGGGACTAGCTACGAGCAGTACTTC,CASSLSGTSYEQYF
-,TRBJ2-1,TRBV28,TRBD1,TGTGCCAGCAGTGGCGGGGGACAGGGGATCGATGAGCAGTTCTTC,CASSGGGQGIDEQFF
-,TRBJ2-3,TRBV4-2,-,TGTGCCAGCAGCTACCCCTGGCCCGGGGGCACAGATACGCAGTATTTT,CASSYPWPGGTDTQYF
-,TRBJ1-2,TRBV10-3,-,TGTGCCATCAGTGGGGACAACTATGGCTACACCTTC,CAISGDNYGYTF
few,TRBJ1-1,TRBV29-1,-,TGCAGCGTTGTTGGGTACACTGAAGCTTTCTTT,CSVVGYTEAFF
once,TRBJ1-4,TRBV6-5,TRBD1,TGTGCCAGCAGTTACTCCAGACAGGGGAATGAAAAACTGTTTTTT,CASSYSRQGNEKLFF
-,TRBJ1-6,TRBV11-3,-,TGTGCCAGCAGCTTTGAGTGGGGGAATAATTCACCCCTCCACTTT,CASSFEWGNNSPLHF
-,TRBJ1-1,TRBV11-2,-,TGTGCCAGCAGCGATTACCCCATGAACACTGAAGCTTTCTTT,CASSDYPMNTEAFF
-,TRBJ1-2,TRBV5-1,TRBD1,TGCGCCAGCAGCCCGACAGGGGGCGCGGATGGCTACACCTTC,CASSPTGGADGYTF
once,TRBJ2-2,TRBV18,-,TGTGCCAGCTCACCATGGGGGCCGGACACCGGGGAGCTGTTTTTT,CASSPWGPDTGELFF
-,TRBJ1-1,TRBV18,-,TGTGCCAGCTCACTCGGGCAGGCTTCAAACACTGAAGCTTTCTTT,CASSLGQASNTEAFF
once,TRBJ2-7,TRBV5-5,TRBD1,TGTGCCAGCAGTTTGGGACAGATAGCCTACGAGCAGTACTTC,CASSLGQIAYEQYF
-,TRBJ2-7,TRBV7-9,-,TGTGCCAGCAGCTTAGAAGGGATCTCTTACTACGAGCAGTACTTC,CASSLEGISYYEQYF
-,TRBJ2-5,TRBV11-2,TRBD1,TGTGCCAGCAGCTCGACAGGGGGCGAGGAGACCCAGTACTTC,CASSSTGGEETQYF
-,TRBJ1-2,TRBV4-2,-,TGTGCCAGCAGCCAAGCTGTTGGGCAGAACTATGGCTACACCTTC,CASSQAVGQNYGYTF
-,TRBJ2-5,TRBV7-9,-,TGTGCCAGCAGCTTAGAGAAGACGGAGACCCAGTACTTC,CASSLEKTETQYF
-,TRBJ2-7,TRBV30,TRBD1,TGTGCCTGGAAACCGACAGGGGTGATCTACGAGCAGTACTTC,CAWKPTGVIYEQYF
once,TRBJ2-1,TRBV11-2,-,TGTGCCAGCAGCTTAGGGGCCATAAGAGATGAGCAGTTCTTC,CASSLGAIRDEQFF
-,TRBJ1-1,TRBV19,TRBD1,TGTGCCAGTAGTGCTACAGGGGACACTGAAGCTTTCTTT,CASSATGDTEAFF
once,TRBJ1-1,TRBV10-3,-,TGTGCCATCAGGGAAGACGGGACGAACACTGAAGCTTTCTTT,CAIREDGTNTEAFF
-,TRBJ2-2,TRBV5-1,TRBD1,TGCGCCAGCAGCAAGAGCGACAGGGGGCGCGACACCGGGGAGCTGTTTTTT,CASSKSDRGRDTGELFF
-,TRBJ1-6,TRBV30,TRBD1,TGTGCCTGGAAACTAGACAGGGGTAGTTCACCCCTCCACTTT,CAWKLDRGSSPLHF
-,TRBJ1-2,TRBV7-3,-,TGTGCCAGCAGTCCCGGATATGGGAGCTATGGCTACACCTTC,CASSPGYGSYGYTF
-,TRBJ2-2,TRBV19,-,TGTGCCAGTAGCCCAGGGGCTGCGAACACCGGGGAGCTGTTTTTT,CASSPGAANTGELFF
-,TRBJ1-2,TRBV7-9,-,TGTGCCAGCAGCCACACCGGGACCCCGGGTTATGGCTACACCTTC,CASSHTGTPGYGYTF
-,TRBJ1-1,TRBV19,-,TGTGCCAGTAGGACGACGGACAGCCCGAACACTGAAGCTTTCTTT,CASRTTDSPNTEAFF
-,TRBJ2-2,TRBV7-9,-,TGTGCCAGCAGCCCCAATTTTTGGGCGGAGCTGTTTTTT,CASSPNFWAELFF
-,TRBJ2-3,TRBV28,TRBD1,TGTGCCAGCCAAGCGACAGGGGCGGGAGATACGCAGTATTTT,CASQATGAGDTQYF
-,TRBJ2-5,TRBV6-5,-,TGTGCCAGCAGTTCCGCGGGGTCCCAAGAGACCCAGTACTTC,CASSSAGSQETQYF
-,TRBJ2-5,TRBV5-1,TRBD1,TGCGCCAGCAGCTACGGACAGGGGGTACAAGAGACCCAGTACTTC,CASSYGQGVQETQYF
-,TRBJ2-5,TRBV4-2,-,TGTGCCAGCAGCACCTCCGACAGGCAAGAGACCCAGTACTTC,CASSTSDRQETQYF
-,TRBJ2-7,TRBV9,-,TGTGCCAGCAGCGTTGGGGGTTCAGGCTCCTACGAGCAGTACTTC,CASSVGGSGSYEQYF
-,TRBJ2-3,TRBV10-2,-,TGCGCCAGCAATTGGGGGGACAGCCTCACAGATACGCAGTATTTT,CASNWGDSLTDTQYF
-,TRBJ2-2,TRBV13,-,TGTGCCAGCAGCTTGGGACACCCGAACACCGGGGAGCTGTTTTTT,CASSLGHPNTGELFF
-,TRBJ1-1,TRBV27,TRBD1,TGTGCCAGCAGTTTGAGGTCCGGGACAGGGGACACTGAAGCTTTCTTT,CASSLRSGTGDTEAFF
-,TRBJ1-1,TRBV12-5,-,TGTGCTAGTGGCCTACCCTATTGGGACACTGAAGCTTTCTTT,CASGLPYWDTEAFF
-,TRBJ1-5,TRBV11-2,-,TGTGCCAGCAGCTTAGTGGAGGGGAGGGTGGGGCAGCCCCAGCATTTT,CASSLVEGRVGQPQHF
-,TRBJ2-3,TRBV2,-,TGTGCCAGCAACGGTGACTACACAGATACGCAGTATTTT,CASNGDYTDTQYF
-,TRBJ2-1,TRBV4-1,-,TGCGCCAGCAGCCAAGCGGAGAAGATATACAATGAGCAGTTCTTC,CASSQAEKIYNEQFF
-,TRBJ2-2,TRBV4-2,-,TGTGCCAGCAGCCAATCGGGCAGTACACCCGGGGAGCTGTTTTTT,CASSQSGSTPGELFF